These 29 T cell receptor beta chains were sequenced from one sample in a study of siplizumab effects on memory and regulatory T cells. Repertoires were generated with immunoSEQ multiplex PCR, while TCRdb's copy carries only in-frame clones and drops some. The table records 70,000 or so clones, approximately 88% of them present only once. The sequenced sample consisted of Tregs sorted from blood. The receptors originated from a human donor in good health.

CDR3 sequence: CASSPLAYEQYF. The CDR3 coding sequence is TGTGCCAGCAGCCCTTTGGCCTACGAGCAGTACTTC. The V and J genes are TRBV7-2 and TRBJ2-7; D uncertain. CDR1 SGHTA and CDR2 FQGNSA come from the germline V gene. This CDR3 is 12 amino acids long. Trimming pared 5 bases from V and 2 bases from J, leaving 7 bases between. Drawing the rest from reference TRBV7-2 and TRBJ2-7, the complete variable domain is GAGVSQSPSNKVTEKGKDVELRCDPISGHTALYWYRQSLGQGLEFLIYFQGNSAPDKSGLPSDRFSAERTGGSVSTLTIQRTQQEDSAVYLCASSPLAYEQYFGPGTRLTVT.

V usage is TRBV28 and J usage is TRBJ1-1, with 9 positions matching TRBD1. Trimming cost V 6 bases and J 4 bases; bases outside gene matches: 9. The CDR3 consists of 15 residues. Germline CDR1 MDHEN, CDR2 SYDVKM. This chain's CDR3 is CASRVASTGGTEAFF. The CDR3 bases are TGTGCCAGCAGGGTCGCCTCGACAGGGGGCACTGAAGCTTTCTTT.

The rearrangement joins TRBV27 to TRBJ1-5; 10 positions agree with TRBD1. V dropped 8 bases and J dropped 2; count of bases not matched to a gene: 9. The CDR3 loop spans 16 amino acids. The germline V gene has CDR1 MNHEY and CDR2 SMNVEV (reference sequence). CDR3 DNA: TGTGCCAGCCAACGACAGGGGGCGAATCGCAATCAGCCCCAGCATTTT. Its translation: CASQRQGANRNQPQHF.

The chain has TRBV7-2 and TRBJ2-1, with D perhaps TRBD1 (6 bases). V was clipped by 2 bases and J by 4 bases, with 12 bases between them. The germline V gene has CDR1 SGHTA and CDR2 FQGNSA. The CDR3 length is 15 residues. CDR3 DNA: TGTGCCAGCAGCTTACGAGGGACATTGTACAATGAGCAGTTCTTC. Translating it yields CASSLRGTLYNEQFF.

The chain couples TRBV18 to TRBJ2-5, with no clear D. V lost 4 bases and J 5 bases, leaving 5 bases between the germline ends. The length of the CDR3 is 11 residues. Germline CDR1 is KGHSH and CDR2 is LQKENI. CDR3 in DNA: TGTGCCAGCTCACGTGGGGAGACCCAGTACTTC. Encoded protein: CASSRGETQYF. The full variable domain, rest sourced from reference TRBV18 and TRBJ2-5, is NAGVMQNPRHLVRRRGQEARLRCSPMKGHSHVYWYRQLPEEGLKFMVYLQKENIIDESGMPKERFSAEFPKEGPSILRIQQVVRGDSAAYFCASSRGETQYFGPGTRLLVL.

The chain links TRBV20-1 to TRBJ2-7; D remains unclear. The length of the CDR3 is 11 residues. Looked up from germline, CDR1 is DFQATT and CDR2 is SNEGSKA (reference sequence). The CDR3 protein is CGLRSSYEQYF. CDR3 bases: TGCGGCCTGAGGAGCTCCTACGAGCAGTACTTC.

The V call is TRBV6-1, the J call TRBJ1-2, with TRBD1 matching over 8 bases. With V trimmed by 2 bases and J by 4 bases, 6 bases remained unmatched. CDR1 and CDR2 from the germline V gene are MNHNS and SASEGT. CDR3 length: 15 residues. The CDR3, as DNA: TGTGCCAGCAGTGAACGGACAGGGAGGAGCTATGGCTACACCTTC. Translating it yields CASSERTGRSYGYTF.

The J gene is TRBJ2-3, the V gene TRBV18; D perhaps matches TRBD2 (5 bases). The germline CDR1 and CDR2 sequences are KGHSH and LQKENI. Deletions cut 3 bases from V and 3 bases from J, with 10 bases between. There are 14 residues in the CDR3. The CDR3: CASSPERGTDTQYF. CDR3 coding DNA: TGTGCCAGCTCACCCGAAAGAGGGACAGATACGCAGTATTTT. Filled out from reference TRBV18 and TRBJ2-3, the complete variable domain reads NAGVMQNPRHLVRRRGQEARLRCSPMKGHSHVYWYRQLPEEGLKFMVYLQKENIIDESGMPKERFSAEFPKEGPSILRIQQVVRGDSAAYFCASSPERGTDTQYFGPGTRLTVL.

The CDR3 DNA follows: TGTGCCAGCTCACCTGCCGGGAGAGAGACCCAGTACTTC. Translation gives CASSPAGRETQYF. J is TRBJ2-5 and V is TRBV18; D perhaps matches TRBD2 (6 bases). Germline CDR1 and CDR2: KGHSH and LQKENI. Trimming took off 3 bases at V and 4 bases at J, with 9 bases between the two ends. The CDR3 spans 13 residues.

V is TRBV7-2 and J is TRBJ2-7, with a weak D call TRBD2 (6 bases). CDR3 size: 15 residues. Deletions cut 5 bases from V and 0 bases from J, with 14 bases between. CDR1 and CDR2 (germline): SGHTA, FQGNSA. In nucleotides, the CDR3 is TGTGCCAGCAGCCCTAGCGATCTTAGCTCCTACGAGCAGTACTTC. Protein: CASSPSDLSSYEQYF.

This rearrangement joins TRBV4-2 to TRBJ2-7, with D perhaps matching TRBD2 (6 bases). With 3 bases removed from V and 3 bases from J, the gap between germline ends came to 15 bases. CDR1 LGHNA and CDR2 YNFKEQ come from the germline V gene. The CDR3 contains 15 residues. In DNA, the CDR3 is TGTGCCAGCAGCCATACGGGACTCCAAGGCTACGAGCAGTACTTC. Its translation is CASSHTGLQGYEQYF.

The J gene is TRBJ2-7, the V gene TRBV5-1; the D gene is possibly TRBD1 (5 bases). CDR3 length: 14 amino acids. Germline V CDR1 and CDR2: SGHRS, YFSETQ. Trimming removed 7 bases at V and 3 bases at J, with 17 bases between. CDR3 residues: CASSTAGWNYEQYF. The CDR3, as DNA: TGCGCCAGCTCCACCGCAGGGTGGAACTACGAGCAGTACTTC.

The CDR3 DNA reads TGTGCCAGTAGTATGCTGAATCCCTACGAGCAGTACTTC. As protein: CASSMLNPYEQYF. The rearrangement uses TRBV19 and TRBJ2-7; no firm D call. Between the trimmed V and J ends, which lost 3 bases and 2 bases, there was a span of 8 bases. Per the germline V gene, CDR1 is LNHDA and CDR2 is SQIVND (reference sequence). The CDR3 loop spans 13 amino acids.

The chain uses TRBV4-1 and TRBJ2-7; D call uncertain. The germline V and J ends were trimmed by 4 bases and 2 bases, with 15 bases remaining between them. Germline loops: CDR1 MGHRA, CDR2 YSYEKL. The CDR3 has 15 residues. The CDR3 DNA follows: TGCGCCAGCAGCCTGGGATTGGACCAGACCTACGAGCAGTACTTC. Its protein is CASSLGLDQTYEQYF.

This clone was found a few times. The chain carries TRBV29-1 and TRBJ1-1, with D uncertain. The CDR3 spans 11 residues. Germline V gene sequence: CDR1 SQVTM, CDR2 ANQGSEA. Trimming took off 4 bases at V and 5 bases at J, with 8 bases between the two ends. This CDR3 is CSVADRTEAFF. CDR3 sequence (DNA): TGCAGCGTTGCCGATAGGACTGAAGCTTTCTTT.

The chain employs TRBV28 and TRBJ2-1, with D maybe TRBD2 (6 bases). There are 14 residues in the CDR3. Trimming cost V 5 bases and J 4 bases, with 12 bases left between them. In germline, CDR1 is MDHEN, CDR2 SYDVKM. The CDR3 DNA follows: TGTGCCAGCAGTCCCAGGACTACGTACAATGAGCAGTTCTTC. Encoded protein: CASSPRTTYNEQFF.

This clone was counted a few times. The chain employs TRBV9 and TRBJ2-7; 7 positions match TRBD1. This CDR3 region has 14 residues. CDR1 and CDR2 from the germline V gene are SGDLS and YYNGEE. The V gene end was trimmed by 0 bases and the J gene end by 5 bases; junction bases not matched to a gene: 5. The CDR3 is CASSVGTGGHEQYF. The CDR3 coding sequence is TGTGCCAGCAGCGTAGGGACAGGCGGCCACGAGCAGTACTTC.

The V call is TRBV29-1, the J call TRBJ2-6, with D possibly being TRBD1 (5 bases). Germline CDR1 SQVTM, CDR2 ANQGSEA. The V end was cut by 4 bases, the J end by 4 bases, with 5 bases between. The CDR3 extends over 12 amino acids. CDR3 nucleotides: TGCAGCGTTGGACAGGGGGCCAACGTCCTGACTTTC. Translating it yields CSVGQGANVLTF. Complete variable domain (other parts from reference TRBV29-1 and TRBJ2-6): SAVISQKPSRDICQRGTSLTIQCQVDSQVTMMFWYRQQPGQSLTLIATANQGSEATYESGFVIDKFPISRPNLTFSTLTVSNMSPEDSSIYLCSVGQGANVLTFGAGSRLTVL.

Here the CDR3 DNA reads TGTGCCAGCTCAGAAGTCGTCCATGGCTACACCTTC. Protein: CASSEVVHGYTF. The rearrangement links TRBV18 to TRBJ1-2; D gene ambiguous. CDR1 is KGHSH, CDR2 LQKENI, per germline. The CDR3 has 12 amino acids. V lost 5 bases to trimming and J lost 6 bases, with 10 bases between them. Together with reference TRBV18 and TRBJ1-2, the CDR3 gives the full variable domain: NAGVMQNPRHLVRRRGQEARLRCSPMKGHSHVYWYRQLPEEGLKFMVYLQKENIIDESGMPKERFSAEFPKEGPSILRIQQVVRGDSAAYFCASSEVVHGYTFGSGTRLTVV.

This clone was counted once. The V call is TRBV4-2, the J call TRBJ2-7; D is perhaps TRBD2 (6 bases). V lost 0 bases and J lost 0, with 9 bases in between. CDR3 length: 15 residues. CDR1 is LGHNA, CDR2 YNFKEQ, per germline. In DNA, the CDR3 is TGTGCCAGCAGCCAAGACTGGCGGGGCTCCTACGAGCAGTACTTC. Translating it yields CASSQDWRGSYEQYF.

The V and J genes are TRBV5-1 and TRBJ2-5; unclear D gene. Trimming cost V 4 bases and J 2 bases, with 3 bases left between them. CDR1 is SGHRS and CDR2 is YFSETQ in the germline V gene. The CDR3 spans 11 residues. CDR3 in DNA: TGCGCCAGCAGCATGCAAGAGACCCAGTACTTC. Amino acids: CASSMQETQYF.

This chain joins TRBV4-1 and TRBJ2-1, with 8 bases that match TRBD1. Germline CDR1 is MGHRA and CDR2 is YSYEKL. Trimming removed 4 bases from V and 16 bases from J; junction bases left unmatched: 9. The CDR3 covers 12 residues. As DNA, the CDR3 is TGCGCCAGCAGCCGCGACAGGGGTTCCCACTTCTTC. This encodes CASSRDRGSHFF.

Notes on this clone: Germline is not matched at one junction end, which may reflect a read error. This chain uses TRBV7-7 with TRBJ2-4, with D possibly matching TRBD2 (6 bases). The V gene's germline CDR1 is SSHAT and CDR2 FNYEAQ (reference sequence). The CDR3 has 15 amino acids. Written as DNA, the CDR3 is TGTGCTAGCAGCCCCTGGAGGGGCCGTAAAAACATTCAGTACTTC. Translated, it gives CASSPWRGRKNIQYF.

The chain uses TRBV15 and TRBJ2-7; TRBD1 is a possible D gene (7 bases). This CDR3 comprises 16 residues. V was trimmed by 0 bases and J by 4 bases, leaving 16 bases between them. Per germline, CDR1 LNHNV and CDR2 YYDKDF (reference sequence). The CDR3 protein is CATSRDYGAGGYEQYF. The CDR3 nucleotides are TGTGCCACCAGCAGAGATTACGGCGCAGGGGGGTACGAGCAGTACTTC. Full variable domain (missing parts from reference TRBV15 and TRBJ2-7): DAMVIQNPRYQVTQFGKPVTLSCSQTLNHNVMYWYQQKSSQAPKLLFHYYDKDFNNEADTPDNFQSRRPNTSFCFLDIRSPGLGDTAMYLCATSRDYGAGGYEQYFGPGTRLTVT.

The V call is TRBV5-1, the J call TRBJ1-2, with 7 positions matching TRBD1. Germline CDR1 and CDR2: SGHRS and YFSETQ. The CDR3 sequence is 14 residues long. V gave up 3 bases and J gave up 6 bases; unmatched junction bases: 8. The CDR3 bases are TGCGCCAGCAGCTCAGGAGGGGGCAAAGATGGCTACACCTTC. Protein product: CASSSGGGKDGYTF.

This sequence joins TRBV10-3 and TRBJ2-2; D is unclear. The CDR3 is made up of 13 amino acids. Germline CDR1 is ENHRY and CDR2 is SYGVKD. V gave up 2 bases and J gave up 3 bases, with 4 bases separating them. The CDR3 sequence is CAISEVHTGELFF. The DNA for the CDR3 is TGTGCCATCAGTGAGGTCCACACCGGGGAGCTGTTTTTT.

This rearrangement joins TRBV9 to TRBJ2-2, with D uncertain. The CDR3 sequence is 15 residues long. Germline lookup yields CDR1 SGDLS and CDR2 YYNGEE. With 3 bases removed from V and 0 bases from J, the gap between germline ends came to 9 bases. The CDR3 sequence is CASSAAPANTGELFF. The CDR3 nucleotides are TGTGCCAGCAGCGCAGCTCCCGCGAACACCGGGGAGCTGTTTTTT.

The V gene is TRBV6-1, the J gene TRBJ2-1; the D gene is possibly TRBD2 (6 bases). With 7 bases removed from V and 11 bases from J, the gap between germline ends came to 24 bases. This CDR3 is 15 amino acids long. From germline, CDR1 is MNHNS and CDR2 SASEGT. The DNA for the CDR3 is TGTGCCAGCAACTTATCCGGGACTCCGAGGGCTCAGCAGTTCTTC. Amino acid sequence: CASNLSGTPRAQQFF.

This clone appeared once. The chain recombines TRBV10-2 with TRBJ2-2; TRBD1 matches at 10 bases. The CDR3 is 14 residues long. Germline V gives CDR1 WSHSY, CDR2 SAAADI. The junction had 7 bases not matched to a gene; V was cut back by 8 bases and J by 7 bases. The CDR3 region has the DNA TGCGCCAGCGGACGACAGGGGGCGAGCGGGGAGCTGTTTTTT. As protein: CASGRQGASGELFF.